The 4 T cell receptor beta chains presented below share a single source sample, sequenced in a study of OX40 agonist ivuxolimab in advanced cancers. Using immunoSEQ multiplex PCR, the repertoire was profiled, and TCRdb retains in-frame clones only, with some absent. The sample records tens of thousands of clones, roughly nine tenths being singletons. Sequenced material: CD4+ or CD8+ T cells sorted from blood, taken in a trial of the OX40 agonist ivuxolimab. These receptor sequences come from an adult with an advanced solid tumor such as melanoma, head and neck, liver or kidney cancer.

This chain connects TRBV2 to TRBJ1-2, with D possibly being TRBD1 (5 bases). The CDR3 loop spans 13 amino acids. Germline V gene data show CDR1 as SNHLY and CDR2 as FYNNEI. Trimming cost V 6 bases and J 3 bases, with 11 bases left between them. CDR3 loop: CASRTGTDYGYTF. As DNA, the CDR3 is TGTGCCAGCAGGACCGGGACTGACTATGGCTACACCTTC.

The gene calls are TRBV19 and TRBJ2-5; D is unresolved. Per germline, CDR1 LNHDA and CDR2 SQIVND (reference sequence). V dropped 5 bases and J dropped 3 bases, with 7 bases sitting between them. The CDR3 is made up of 12 amino acids. The CDR3 nucleotides read TGTGCCAGTAGTCGAGTGGAAGAGACCCAGTACTTC. Protein product: CASSRVEETQYF.

V and J are TRBV27 and TRBJ2-1; 13 bases line up with TRBD2. J gave up 1 base and V 5 bases, and 8 bases lay outside the gene matches. CDR3 size: 18 residues. CDR1 and CDR2 from the germline V gene are MNHEY and SMNVEV (reference sequence). DNA of the CDR3: TGTGCCAGCAGTGCCCGGACTAGCGGGGGAGGTTCCTACAATGAGCAGTTCTTC. Translating gives CASSARTSGGGSYNEQFF.

J is TRBJ2-3 and V is TRBV5-1, with 7 nucleotides matching TRBD2. The CDR3 spans 15 residues. V dropped 3 bases and J dropped 1; count of bases not matched to a gene: 5. The germline gives CDR1 SGHRS, CDR2 YFSETQ. The CDR3 DNA reads TGCGCCAGCAGCTCGTCTAGCGGAGGCACAGATACGCAGTATTTT. Its protein product is CASSSSSGGTDTQYF.